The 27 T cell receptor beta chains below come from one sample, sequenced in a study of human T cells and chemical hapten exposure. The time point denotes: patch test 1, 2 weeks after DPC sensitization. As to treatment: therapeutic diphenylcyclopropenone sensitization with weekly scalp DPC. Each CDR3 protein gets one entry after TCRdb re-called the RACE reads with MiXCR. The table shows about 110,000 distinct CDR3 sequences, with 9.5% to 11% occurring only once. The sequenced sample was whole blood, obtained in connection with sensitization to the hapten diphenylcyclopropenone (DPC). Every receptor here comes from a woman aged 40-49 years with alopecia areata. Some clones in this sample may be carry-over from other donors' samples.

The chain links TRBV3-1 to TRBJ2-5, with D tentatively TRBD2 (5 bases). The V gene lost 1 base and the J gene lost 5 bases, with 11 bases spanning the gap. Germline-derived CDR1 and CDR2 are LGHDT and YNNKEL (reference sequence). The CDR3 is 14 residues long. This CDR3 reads CASSQVRVRETQYF. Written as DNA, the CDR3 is TGTGCCAGCAGCCAAGTGCGGGTCCGGGAGACCCAGTACTTC.

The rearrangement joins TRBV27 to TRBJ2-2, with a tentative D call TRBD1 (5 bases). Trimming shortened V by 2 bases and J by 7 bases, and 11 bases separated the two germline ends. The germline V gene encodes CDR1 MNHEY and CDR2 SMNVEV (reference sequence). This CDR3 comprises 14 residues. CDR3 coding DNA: TGTGCCAGCAGTTTAAGCAGGGCCGGCGGGGAGCTGTTTTTT. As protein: CASSLSRAGGELFF.

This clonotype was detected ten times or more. The CDR3 reads CASSPGQRLYGYTF. DNA of the CDR3: TGTGCCAGCTCACCGGGACAGCGGCTCTATGGCTACACCTTC. J is TRBJ1-2 and V is TRBV18, with 7 nucleotides matching TRBD1. Germline V gives CDR1 KGHSH, CDR2 LQKENI. The V segment lost 3 bases and the J segment 4 bases; nucleotides outside the gene matches: 5. The CDR3 is 14 amino acids.

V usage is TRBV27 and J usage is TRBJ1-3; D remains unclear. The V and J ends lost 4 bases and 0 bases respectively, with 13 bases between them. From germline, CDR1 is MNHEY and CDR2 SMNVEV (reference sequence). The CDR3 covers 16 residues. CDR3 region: CASSSTDLLSGNTIYF. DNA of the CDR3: TGTGCCAGCAGTTCGACCGACCTGCTCTCTGGAAACACCATATATTTT.

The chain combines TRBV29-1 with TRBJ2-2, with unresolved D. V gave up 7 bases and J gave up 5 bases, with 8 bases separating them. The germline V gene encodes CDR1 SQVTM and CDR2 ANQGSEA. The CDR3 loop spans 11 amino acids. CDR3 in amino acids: CSAELTGELFF. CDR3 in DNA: TGCAGCGCAGAGTTAACCGGGGAGCTGTTTTTT.

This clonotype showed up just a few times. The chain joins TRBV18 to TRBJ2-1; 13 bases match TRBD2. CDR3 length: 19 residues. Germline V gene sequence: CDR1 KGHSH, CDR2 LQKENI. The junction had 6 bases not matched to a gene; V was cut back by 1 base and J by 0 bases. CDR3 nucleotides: TGTGCCAGCTCACCACTACGACTAGCGGGGGGAAGCTCCTACAATGAGCAGTTCTTC. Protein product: CASSPLRLAGGSSYNEQFF.

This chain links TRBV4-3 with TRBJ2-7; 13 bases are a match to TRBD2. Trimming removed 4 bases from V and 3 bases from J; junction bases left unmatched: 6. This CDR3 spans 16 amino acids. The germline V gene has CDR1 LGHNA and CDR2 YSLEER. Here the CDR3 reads CASSLSTSGGHYEQYF. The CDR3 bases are TGCGCCAGCAGCCTATCGACTAGCGGGGGGCACTACGAGCAGTACTTC.

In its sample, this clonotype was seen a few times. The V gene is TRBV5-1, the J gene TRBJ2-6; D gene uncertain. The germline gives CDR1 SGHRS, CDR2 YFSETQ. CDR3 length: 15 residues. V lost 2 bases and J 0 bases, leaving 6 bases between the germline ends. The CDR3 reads CASSLGVSGANVLTF. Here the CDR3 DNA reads TGCGCCAGCAGCTTAGGTGTCTCTGGGGCCAACGTCCTGACTTTC.

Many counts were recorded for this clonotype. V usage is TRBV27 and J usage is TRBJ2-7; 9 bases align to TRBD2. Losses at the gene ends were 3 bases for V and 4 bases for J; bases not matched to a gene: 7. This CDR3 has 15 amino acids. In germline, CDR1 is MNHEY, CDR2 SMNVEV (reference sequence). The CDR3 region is CASSLRGGGLYEQYF. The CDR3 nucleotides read TGTGCCAGCAGTTTGCGCGGGGGGGGTTTGTACGAGCAGTACTTC.

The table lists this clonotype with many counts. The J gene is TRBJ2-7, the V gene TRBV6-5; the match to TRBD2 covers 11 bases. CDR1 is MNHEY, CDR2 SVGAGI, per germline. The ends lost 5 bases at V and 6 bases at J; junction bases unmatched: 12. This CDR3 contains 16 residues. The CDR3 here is CASSRTSGQVPAEQYF. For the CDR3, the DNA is TGTGCCAGCAGTCGGACTAGCGGGCAGGTCCCGGCCGAGCAGTACTTC.

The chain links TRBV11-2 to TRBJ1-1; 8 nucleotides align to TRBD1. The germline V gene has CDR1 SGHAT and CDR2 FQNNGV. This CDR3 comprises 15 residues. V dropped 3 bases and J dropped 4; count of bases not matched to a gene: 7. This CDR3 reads CASSFDDRGGTEAFF. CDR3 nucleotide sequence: TGTGCCAGCAGCTTCGACGACAGGGGTGGCACTGAAGCTTTCTTT.

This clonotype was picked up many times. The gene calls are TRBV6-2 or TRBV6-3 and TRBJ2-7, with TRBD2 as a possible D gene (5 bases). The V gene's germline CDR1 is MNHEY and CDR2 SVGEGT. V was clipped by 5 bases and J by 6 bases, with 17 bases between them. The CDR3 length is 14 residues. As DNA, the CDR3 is TGTGCCAGCAGTACCCCCCCCGGGGTGAGCGAGCAGTACTTC. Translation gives CASSTPPGVSEQYF.

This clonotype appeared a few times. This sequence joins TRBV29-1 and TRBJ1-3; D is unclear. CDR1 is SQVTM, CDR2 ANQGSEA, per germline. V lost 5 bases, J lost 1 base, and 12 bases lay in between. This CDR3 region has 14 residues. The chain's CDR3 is CSVQPSGSGNTIYF. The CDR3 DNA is TGCAGCGTTCAACCGAGTGGGTCTGGAAACACCATATATTTT.

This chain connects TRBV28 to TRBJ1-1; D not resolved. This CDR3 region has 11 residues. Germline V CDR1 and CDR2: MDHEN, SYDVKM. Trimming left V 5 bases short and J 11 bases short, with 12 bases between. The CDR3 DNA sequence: TGTGCCAGCAGTGACGCCAGGAGGGCTTTCTTT. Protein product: CASSDARRAFF.

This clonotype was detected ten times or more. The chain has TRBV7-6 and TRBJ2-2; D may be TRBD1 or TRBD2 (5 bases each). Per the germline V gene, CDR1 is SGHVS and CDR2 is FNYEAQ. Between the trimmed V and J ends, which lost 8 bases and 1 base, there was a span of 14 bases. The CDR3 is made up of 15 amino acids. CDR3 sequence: CASLRGAVNTGELFF. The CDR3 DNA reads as TGTGCCAGCCTCCGAGGGGCGGTGAACACCGGGGAGCTGTTTTTT.

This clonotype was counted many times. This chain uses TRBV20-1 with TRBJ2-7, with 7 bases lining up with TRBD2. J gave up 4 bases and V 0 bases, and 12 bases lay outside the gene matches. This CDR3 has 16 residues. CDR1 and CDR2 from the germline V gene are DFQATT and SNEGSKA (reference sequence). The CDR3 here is CSARDPAAGSVYEQYF. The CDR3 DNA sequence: TGCAGTGCTAGAGATCCGGCAGCGGGGTCTGTGTACGAGCAGTACTTC.

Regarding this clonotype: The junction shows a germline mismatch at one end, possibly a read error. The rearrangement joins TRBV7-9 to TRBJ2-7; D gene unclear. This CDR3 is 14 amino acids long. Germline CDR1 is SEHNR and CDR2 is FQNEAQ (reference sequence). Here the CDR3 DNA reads TGTGCCTGCAGCTTAACGAGGAGTTCCTACGAGCAGTACTTC. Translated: CACSLTRSSYEQYF.

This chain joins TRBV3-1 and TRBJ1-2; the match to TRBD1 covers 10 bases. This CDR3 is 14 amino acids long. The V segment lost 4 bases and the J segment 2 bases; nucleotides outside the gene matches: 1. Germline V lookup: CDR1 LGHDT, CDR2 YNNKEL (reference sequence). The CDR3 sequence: CASSPTGGNYGYTF. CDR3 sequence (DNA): TGTGCCAGCAGCCCGACAGGGGGCAACTATGGCTACACCTTC.

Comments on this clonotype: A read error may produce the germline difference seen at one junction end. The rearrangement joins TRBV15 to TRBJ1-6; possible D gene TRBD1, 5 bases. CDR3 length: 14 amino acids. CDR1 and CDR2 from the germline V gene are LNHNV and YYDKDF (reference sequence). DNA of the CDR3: TGTGTCACCAGCGGCCGGGACCGACAGTCACCCCTCCACTTT. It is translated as CVTSGRDRQSPLHF. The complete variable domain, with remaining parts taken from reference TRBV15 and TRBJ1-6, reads DAMVIQNPRYQVTQFGKPVTLSCSQTLNHNVMYWYQQKSSQAPKLLFHYYDKDFNNEADTPDNFQSRRPNTSFCFLDIRSPGLGDTAMYLCVTSGRDRQSPLHFGNGTRLTVT.

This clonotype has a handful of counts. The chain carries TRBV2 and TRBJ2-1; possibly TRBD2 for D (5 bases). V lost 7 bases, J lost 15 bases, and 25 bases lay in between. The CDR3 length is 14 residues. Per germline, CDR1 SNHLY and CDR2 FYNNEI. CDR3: CASTQAGVASWAFF. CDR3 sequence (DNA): TGTGCCAGCACCCAGGCCGGGGTAGCGTCGTGGGCGTTCTTC.

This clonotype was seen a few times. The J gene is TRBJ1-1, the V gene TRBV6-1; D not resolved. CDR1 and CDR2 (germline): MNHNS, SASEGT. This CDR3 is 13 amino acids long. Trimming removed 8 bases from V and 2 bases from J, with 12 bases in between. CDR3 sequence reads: CASAKTVNTEAFF. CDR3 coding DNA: TGTGCCAGCGCAAAGACGGTAAACACTGAAGCTTTCTTT.

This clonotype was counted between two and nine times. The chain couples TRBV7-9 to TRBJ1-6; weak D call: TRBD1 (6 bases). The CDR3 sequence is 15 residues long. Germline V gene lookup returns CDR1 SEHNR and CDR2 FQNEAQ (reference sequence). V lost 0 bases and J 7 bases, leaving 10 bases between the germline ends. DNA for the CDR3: TGTGCCAGCAGCTTAGCCTCAGGGGTGAATTCACCCCTCCACTTT. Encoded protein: CASSLASGVNSPLHF. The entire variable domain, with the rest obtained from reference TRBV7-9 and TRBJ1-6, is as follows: DTGVSQNPRHKITKRGQNVTFRCDPISEHNRLYWYRQTLGQGPEFLTYFQNEAQLEKSRLLSDRFSAERPKGSFSTLEIQRTEQGDSAMYLCASSLASGVNSPLHFGNGTRLTVT.

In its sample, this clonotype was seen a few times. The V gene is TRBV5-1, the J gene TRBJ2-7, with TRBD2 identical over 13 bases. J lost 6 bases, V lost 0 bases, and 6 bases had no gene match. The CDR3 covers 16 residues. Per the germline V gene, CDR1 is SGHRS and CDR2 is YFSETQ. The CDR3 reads CASSLAGLAGSSEQYF. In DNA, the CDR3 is TGCGCCAGCAGCTTGGCGGGACTAGCGGGGTCTAGCGAGCAGTACTTC.

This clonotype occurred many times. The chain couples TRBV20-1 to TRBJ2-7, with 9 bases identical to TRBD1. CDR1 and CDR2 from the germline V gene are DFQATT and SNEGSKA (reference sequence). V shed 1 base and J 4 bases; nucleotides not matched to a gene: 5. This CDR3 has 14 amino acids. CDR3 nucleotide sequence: TGCAGTGCTAGAGGGACAGGGGACCCGTACGAGCAGTACTTC. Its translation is CSARGTGDPYEQYF.

The CDR3: CASSPPGTGGREQYF. The CDR3 nucleotides read TGCGCCAGCAGCCCCCCCGGGACAGGGGGACGCGAGCAGTACTTC. The chain carries TRBV5-1 and TRBJ2-7; 11 positions match TRBD1. Trimming cost V 4 bases and J 6 bases; bases outside gene matches: 9. The CDR3 runs to 15 residues. The germline V gene encodes CDR1 SGHRS and CDR2 YFSETQ.

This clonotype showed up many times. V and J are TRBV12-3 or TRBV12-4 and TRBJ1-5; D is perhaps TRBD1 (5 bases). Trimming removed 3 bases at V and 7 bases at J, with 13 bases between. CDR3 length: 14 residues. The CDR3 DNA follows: TGTGCCAGCAGTTTGGGCAGGGAAAGACAGCCCCAGCATTTT. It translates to CASSLGRERQPQHF.

The DNA of the CDR3 is TGCGCCAGCAGCTCCGAAGCGGGAGGGCCAATAGATACGCAGTATTTT. Protein: CASSSEAGGPIDTQYF. The chain carries TRBV4-1 and TRBJ2-3; 10 bases map to TRBD2. The J segment lost 5 bases and the V segment lost 5 bases, leaving 10 bases of the junction unmatched. CDR3 length: 16 residues. CDR1 is MGHRA and CDR2 is YSYEKL in the germline V gene.